This T cell receptor beta chain is from a study of T cell responses to AZD1222 COVID-19 vaccine. Whole-study findings and limits: Clonal diversity may have been underestimated in mostly white British donors. Close to half of all spike-specific TCRs reportedly target regions of the variants that are unmutated. Spike-specific TCR breadth and depth went up after people got two AZD1222 doses.

This clone is a singleton in its sample. The antigen is not known. TCRdb's copy holds only in-frame clones and misses some; the assay was immunoSEQ multiplex PCR. The sample carries about 180,000 clones, nearly 95% recorded once. Combined were second doses at about 4 or about 12 weeks. Losses at the gene ends were 2 bases for V and 6 bases for J; bases not matched to a gene: 4. CDR1 is KGHSH, CDR2 LQKENI, per germline. This CDR3 is built from 14 residues. The TCR sequence derives from an adult who received the AZD1222 COVID-19 vaccine. The sample consisted of peripheral blood, taken 28 days after the second AZD1222 dose. This chain joins TRBV18 and TRBJ2-7, with 10 bases aligning to TRBD2. The DNA for the CDR3 is TGTGCCAGCTCACCAACTAGCGGGGCCTCCGAGCAGTACTTC. This gives the protein CASSPTSGASEQYF. Supplemented by reference TRBV18 and TRBJ2-7, the full variable domain reads NAGVMQNPRHLVRRRGQEARLRCSPMKGHSHVYWYRQLPEEGLKFMVYLQKENIIDESGMPKERFSAEFPKEGPSILRIQQVVRGDSAAYFCASSPTSGASEQYFGPGTRLTVT.